This T cell receptor (beta chain) derives from a study of shared clonotypes between healthy human individuals. CD45RO-negative cells were positively selected for CCR7, leaving out terminally differentiated effector memory CD45RA+ cells. Produced via immunoSEQ multiplex PCR; TCRdb's table is partial and in-frame only. The table has about 2 million clones, about 95% seen once. Germline CDR1 reads PRHDT; CDR2 reads FYEKMQ (reference sequence). This CDR3 region has 13 residues. V lost 4 bases and J lost 8, with 9 bases in between. This sequence joins TRBV13 and TRBJ1-6; D gene uncertain. This receptor was taken from a man between 18 and 29 years old in good health. Source material: naive CD8+ T cells sorted from blood. This chain's CDR3 is CASSSREDSPLHF. In DNA form, the CDR3 reads TGTGCCAGCAGCTCCCGGGAAGATTCACCCCTCCACTTT.